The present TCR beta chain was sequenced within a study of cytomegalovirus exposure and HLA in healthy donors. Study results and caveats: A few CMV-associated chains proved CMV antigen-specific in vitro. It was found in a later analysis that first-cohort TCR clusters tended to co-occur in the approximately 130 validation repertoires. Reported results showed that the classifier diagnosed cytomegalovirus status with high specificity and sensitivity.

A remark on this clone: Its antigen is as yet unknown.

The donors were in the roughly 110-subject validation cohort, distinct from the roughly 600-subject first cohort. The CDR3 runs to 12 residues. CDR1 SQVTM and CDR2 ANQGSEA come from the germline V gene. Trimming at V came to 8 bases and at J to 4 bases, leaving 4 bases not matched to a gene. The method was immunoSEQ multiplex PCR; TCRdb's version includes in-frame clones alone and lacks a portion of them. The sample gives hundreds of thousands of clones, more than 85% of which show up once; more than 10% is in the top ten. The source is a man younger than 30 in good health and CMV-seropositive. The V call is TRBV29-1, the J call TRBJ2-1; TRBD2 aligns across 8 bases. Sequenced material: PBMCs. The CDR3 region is CSSTSGYNEQFF. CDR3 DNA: TGCAGCAGTACTAGCGGTTACAATGAGCAGTTCTTC.